Each of the 8 T cell receptor beta chains below was sequenced from the same sample in a study of regulatory T cells in long-lasting Graves disease. The time point here: persistent/refractory GD, antithyroid drugs over 5 years with positive TRAb. Extracted RNA from PBMCs served as the source of the TCR library. HTBI primers from iRepertoire and Arm-PCR of CDR3 regions yielded the TCR beta libraries. Using its own MiXCR run on the multiplex PCR reads, TCRdb lists one record per CDR3 protein. The sample lists approximately 380,000 distinct CDR3 sequences; less than 25% were seen once. Sequencing used peripheral blood mononuclear cells (PBMCs), obtained when the disease was refractory, from a patient treated with antithyroid drugs. These receptors originate from a female donor with Graves disease.

This clonotype was detected a few times. This rearrangement joins TRBV6-2 or TRBV6-3 to TRBJ1-1; D gene ambiguous. The CDR3 consists of 11 residues. CDR1 and CDR2 from the germline V gene are MNHEY and SVGEGT. V gave up 10 bases and J gave up 4 bases, with 10 bases separating them. CDR3 nucleotide sequence: TGTGCCACCTCCTTGGGCACTGAAGCTTTCTTT. Its translation: CATSLGTEAFF.

The chain carries TRBV6-1 and TRBJ2-3; 9 nucleotides match TRBD2. CDR1 is MNHNS and CDR2 is SASEGT in the germline V gene. The CDR3 is 15 amino acids. V shed 7 bases and J 6 bases; nucleotides not matched to a gene: 11. In DNA form, the CDR3 reads TGTGCCAGCAACGACCTTAGCGGGAGATGGGATACGCAGTATTTT. The encoded protein is CASNDLSGRWDTQYF.

This clonotype turned up a few times. This chain connects TRBV6-1 to TRBJ2-7, with 10 bases that match TRBD2. The CDR3 has 15 residues. The germline CDR1 and CDR2 sequences are MNHNS and SASEGT. V lost 5 bases and J lost 2; bases outside the gene matches: 6. CDR3 sequence: CASSPSGRGTYEQYF. The CDR3 region has the DNA TGTGCCAGCAGTCCCAGCGGGAGGGGAACCTACGAGCAGTACTTC.

This clonotype was observed at least ten times. V usage is TRBV27 and J usage is TRBJ1-1; D is unclear. This CDR3 has 13 amino acids. Trimming removed 6 bases from V and 0 bases from J, with 8 bases in between. Germline CDR1 reads MNHEY; CDR2 reads SMNVEV (reference sequence). CDR3 protein: CASRITMNTEAFF. In DNA, the CDR3 is TGTGCCAGCAGGATTACTATGAACACTGAAGCTTTCTTT.

This clonotype was detected only a few times. J is TRBJ2-7 and V is TRBV6-9; TRBD1 aligns across 9 bases. V was pared by 3 bases and J by 2 bases, with 11 bases of the junction left unmatched. CDR3 length equals 17 residues. Germline loops: CDR1 MNHGY, CDR2 SVAAGI. Written as DNA, the CDR3 is TGTGCCAGCAGTTACCCTAGGGGACAGGGTAATACCTACGAGCAGTACTTC. This encodes CASSYPRGQGNTYEQYF.

J is TRBJ2-7 and V is TRBV12-3 or TRBV12-4; 9 bases align to TRBD2. After removal of 2 bases from V and 6 bases from J, the junction contained 11 bases not matched to a gene. The CDR3 has 16 amino acids. The CDR3 bases are TGTGCCAGCAGTTTAATGGTAGCGGGAGTCGTTATCGAGCAGTACTTC. Translation gives CASSLMVAGVVIEQYF.

There are a few counts of this clonotype. The V and J genes are TRBV7-6 and TRBJ1-1, with no clear D. V lost 1 base, J lost 5 bases, and 11 bases lay in between. Germline-derived CDR1 and CDR2 are SGHVS and FNYEAQ. The CDR3 is 14 amino acids. The CDR3 reads CASSLGTVRTEAFF. DNA for the CDR3: TGTGCCAGCAGCTTAGGAACCGTTCGGACTGAAGCTTTCTTT. The full variable domain, with the rest looked up from reference TRBV7-6 and TRBJ1-1, is GAGVSQSPRYKVTKRGQDVALRCDPISGHVSLYWYRQALGQGPEFLTYFNYEAQQDKSGLPNDRFSAERPEGSISTLTIQRTEQRDSAMYRCASSLGTVRTEAFFGQGTRLTVV.

This clonotype was counted many times. The V gene is TRBV30, the J gene TRBJ1-2; D unclear. Germline V gives CDR1 GTSNPN, CDR2 SVGIG (reference sequence). Trimming shortened V by 5 bases and J by 6 bases, and 7 bases separated the two germline ends. The CDR3 spans 10 residues. The CDR3 coding sequence is TGTGCCTGGGACAAAAATGGCTACACCTTC. It yields the protein CAWDKNGYTF. The full variable domain, rest sourced from reference TRBV30 and TRBJ1-2, is SQTIHQWPATLVQPVGSPLSLECTVEGTSNPNLYWYRQAAGRGLQLLFYSVGIGQISSEVPQNLSASRPQDRQFILSSKKLLLSDSGFYLCAWDKNGYTFGSGTRLTVV.